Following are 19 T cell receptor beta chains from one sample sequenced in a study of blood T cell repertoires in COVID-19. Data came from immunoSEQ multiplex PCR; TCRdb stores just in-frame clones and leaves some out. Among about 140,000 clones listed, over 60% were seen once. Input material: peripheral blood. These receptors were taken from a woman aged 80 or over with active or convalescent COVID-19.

The CDR3 coding sequence is TGTGCCATCAGTGCCGGACAGCCCCGTGACACTGAAGCTTTCTTT. Its translation: CAISAGQPRDTEAFF. This sequence joins TRBV10-3 and TRBJ1-1; D might be TRBD1 (6 bases). The CDR3 consists of 15 residues. The germline V gene has CDR1 ENHRY and CDR2 SYGVKD. Trimming stripped 4 bases from V and 3 bases from J, with 15 bases between.

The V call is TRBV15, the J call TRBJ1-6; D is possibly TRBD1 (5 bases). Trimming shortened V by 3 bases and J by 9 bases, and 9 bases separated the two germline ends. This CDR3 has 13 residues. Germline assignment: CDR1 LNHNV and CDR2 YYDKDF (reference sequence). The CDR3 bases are TGTGCCACCAGCAGGCAGGGTTCTTCACCCCTCCACTTT. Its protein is CATSRQGSSPLHF.

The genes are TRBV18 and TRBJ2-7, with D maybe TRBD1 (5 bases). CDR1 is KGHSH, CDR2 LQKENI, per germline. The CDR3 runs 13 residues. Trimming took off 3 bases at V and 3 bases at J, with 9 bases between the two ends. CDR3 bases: TGTGCCAGCTCACCCGCGACAGTCTACGAGCAGTACTTC. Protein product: CASSPATVYEQYF.

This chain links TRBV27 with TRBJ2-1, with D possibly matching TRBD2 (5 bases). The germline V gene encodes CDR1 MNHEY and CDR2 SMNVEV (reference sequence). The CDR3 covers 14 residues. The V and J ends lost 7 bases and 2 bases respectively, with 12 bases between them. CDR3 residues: CASTTPSPYNEQFF. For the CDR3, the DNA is TGTGCCAGCACGACCCCTAGCCCCTACAATGAGCAGTTCTTC.

In DNA, the CDR3 is TGTGCCAGCAGCAACGCCCGAGGGTACACCGGGGAGCTGTTTTTT. Translation gives CASSNARGYTGELFF. The rearrangement links TRBV21-1 to TRBJ2-2; TRBD2 is taken as the D call from the table, unchecked against the DNA. TRBV21-1 is listed as a pseudogene. The CDR3 extends over 15 amino acids.

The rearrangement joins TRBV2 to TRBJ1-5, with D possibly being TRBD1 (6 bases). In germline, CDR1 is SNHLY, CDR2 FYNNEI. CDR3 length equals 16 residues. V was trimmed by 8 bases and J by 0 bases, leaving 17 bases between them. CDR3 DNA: TGTGCCAGCGAACGTACAGGGCTGCGTAGCAATCAGCCCCAGCATTTT. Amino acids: CASERTGLRSNQPQHF.

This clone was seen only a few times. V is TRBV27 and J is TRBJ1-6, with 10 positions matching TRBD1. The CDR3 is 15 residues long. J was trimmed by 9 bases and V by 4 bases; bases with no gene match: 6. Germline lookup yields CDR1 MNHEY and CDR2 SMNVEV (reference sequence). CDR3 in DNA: TGTGCCAGCAGTTCCTTGACAGGGGGCGGTTCACCCCTCCACTTT. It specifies CASSSLTGGGSPLHF.

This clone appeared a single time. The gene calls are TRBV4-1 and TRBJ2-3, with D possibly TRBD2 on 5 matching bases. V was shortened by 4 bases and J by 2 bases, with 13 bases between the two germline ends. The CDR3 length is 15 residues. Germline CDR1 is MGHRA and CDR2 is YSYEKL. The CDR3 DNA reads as TGCGCCAGCAGCCCGGGAAGTGCGGCCACAGATACGCAGTATTTT. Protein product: CASSPGSAATDTQYF.

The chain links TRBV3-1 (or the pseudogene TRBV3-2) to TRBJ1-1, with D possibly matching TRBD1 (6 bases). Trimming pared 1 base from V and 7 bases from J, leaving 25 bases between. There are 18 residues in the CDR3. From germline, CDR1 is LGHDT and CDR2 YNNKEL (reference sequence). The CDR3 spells CASSQVPGDYPEQGEAFF. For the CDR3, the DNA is TGTGCCAGCAGCCAAGTTCCAGGGGACTACCCCGAACAGGGTGAAGCTTTCTTT.

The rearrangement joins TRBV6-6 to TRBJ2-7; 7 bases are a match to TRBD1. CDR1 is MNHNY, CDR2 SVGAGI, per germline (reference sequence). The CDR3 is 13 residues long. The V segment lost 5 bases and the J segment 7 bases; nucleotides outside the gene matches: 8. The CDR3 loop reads CASSDPTGREQYF. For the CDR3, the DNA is TGTGCCAGCAGTGACCCGACAGGGCGTGAGCAGTACTTC.

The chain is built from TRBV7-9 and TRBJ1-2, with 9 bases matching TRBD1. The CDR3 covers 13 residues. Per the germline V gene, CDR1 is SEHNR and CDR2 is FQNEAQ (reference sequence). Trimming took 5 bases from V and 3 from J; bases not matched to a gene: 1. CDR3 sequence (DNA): TGTGCCAGCAGCCGACAGGGGGACTATGGCTACACCTTC. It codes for CASSRQGDYGYTF.

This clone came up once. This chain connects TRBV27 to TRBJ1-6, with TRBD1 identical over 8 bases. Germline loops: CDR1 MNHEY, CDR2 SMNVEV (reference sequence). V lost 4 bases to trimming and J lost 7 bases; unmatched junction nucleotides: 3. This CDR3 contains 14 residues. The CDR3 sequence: CASSSDRGNSPLHF. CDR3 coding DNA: TGTGCCAGCAGTTCTGACAGGGGAAATTCACCCCTCCACTTT.

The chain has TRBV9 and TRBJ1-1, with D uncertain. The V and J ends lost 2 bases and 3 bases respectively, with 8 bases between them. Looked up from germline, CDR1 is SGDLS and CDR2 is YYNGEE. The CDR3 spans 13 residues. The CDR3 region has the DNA TGTGCCAGCAGCGTTTCGGGAGACACTGAAGCTTTCTTT. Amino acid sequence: CASSVSGDTEAFF. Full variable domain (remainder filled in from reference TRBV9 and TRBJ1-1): DSGVTQTPKHLITATGQRVTLRCSPRSGDLSVYWYQQSLDQGLQFLIQYYNGEERAKGNILERFSAQQFPDLHSELNLSSLELGDSALYFCASSVSGDTEAFFGQGTRLTVV.

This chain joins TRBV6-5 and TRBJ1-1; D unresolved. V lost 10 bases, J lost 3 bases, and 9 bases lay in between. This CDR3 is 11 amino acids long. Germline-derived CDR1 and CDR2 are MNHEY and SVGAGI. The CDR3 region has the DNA TGTGCCACGAGGTGGGACACTGAAGCTTTCTTT. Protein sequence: CATRWDTEAFF.

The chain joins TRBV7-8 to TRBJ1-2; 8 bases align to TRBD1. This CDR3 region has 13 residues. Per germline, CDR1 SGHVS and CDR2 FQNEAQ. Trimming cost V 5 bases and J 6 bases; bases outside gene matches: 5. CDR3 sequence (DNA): TGTGCCAGCAGCACGCGGACAGGGAATGGCTACACCTTC. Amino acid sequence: CASSTRTGNGYTF.

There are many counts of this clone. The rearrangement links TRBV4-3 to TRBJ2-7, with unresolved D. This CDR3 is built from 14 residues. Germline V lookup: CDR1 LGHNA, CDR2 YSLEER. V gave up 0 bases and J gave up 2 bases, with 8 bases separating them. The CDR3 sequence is CASSQDLAAYEQYF. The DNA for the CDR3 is TGCGCCAGCAGCCAAGATCTTGCAGCCTACGAGCAGTACTTC.

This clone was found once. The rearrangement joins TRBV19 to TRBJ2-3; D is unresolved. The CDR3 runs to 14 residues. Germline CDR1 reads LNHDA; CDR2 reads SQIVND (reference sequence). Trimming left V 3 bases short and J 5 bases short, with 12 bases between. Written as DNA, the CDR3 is TGTGCCAGTAGTATTACAGCTGCAAGAGATACGCAGTATTTT. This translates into CASSITAARDTQYF.

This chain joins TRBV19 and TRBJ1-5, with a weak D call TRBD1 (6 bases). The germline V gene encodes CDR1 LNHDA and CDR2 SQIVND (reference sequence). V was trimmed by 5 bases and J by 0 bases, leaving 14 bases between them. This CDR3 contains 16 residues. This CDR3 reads CASSPRGPRSNQPQHF. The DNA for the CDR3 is TGTGCCAGTAGTCCCAGGGGTCCGCGTAGCAATCAGCCCCAGCATTTT.

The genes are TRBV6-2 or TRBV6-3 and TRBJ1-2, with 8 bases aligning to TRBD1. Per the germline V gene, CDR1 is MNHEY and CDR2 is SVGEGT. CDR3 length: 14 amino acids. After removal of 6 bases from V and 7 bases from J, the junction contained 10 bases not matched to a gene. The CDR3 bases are TGTGCCAGCAGCCAGGACAGGGTATATGGTGGCTACACCTTC. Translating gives CASSQDRVYGGYTF.